The 9 T cell receptor beta chains given below trace back to one sample, sequenced in a study of cytomegalovirus exposure and HLA in healthy donors. PCR amplification relied on 60 Vbeta primers (plus 13 Jbeta primers). The table came from immunoSEQ multiplex PCR; TCRdb's copy has only in-frame clones and leaves some out. Of around 100,000 clones in the sample, roughly 70% were seen once. Sequencing was performed on PBMCs. These receptors all come from a woman under 30 in good health and CMV-seropositive.

The chain employs TRBV6-5 and TRBJ1-5, with D possibly being TRBD1 (5 bases). Looked up from germline, CDR1 is MNHEY and CDR2 is SVGAGI. The length of the CDR3 is 13 residues. Trimming cost V 6 bases and J 4 bases, with 10 bases left between them. CDR3 nucleotide sequence: TGTGCCAGCAGCCAGGGTGGAAATCAGCCCCAGCATTTT. Its protein product is CASSQGGNQPQHF.

This clone turned up a few times. This sequence joins TRBV7-9 and TRBJ2-2, with 8 positions matching TRBD2. CDR3 length: 14 residues. Trimming removed 8 bases from V and 1 base from J; junction bases left unmatched: 3. Germline V gene lookup returns CDR1 SEHNR and CDR2 FQNEAQ (reference sequence). CDR3 sequence (DNA): TGTGCCAGCCCGGGGGGGTTGAACACCGGGGAGCTGTTTTTT. This gives the protein CASPGGLNTGELFF.

Regarding this clone: Additional DNA sequences in this sample encode the identical CDR3. The chain is built from TRBV9 and TRBJ2-5; a possible D gene is TRBD1 (6 bases). The CDR3 is made up of 16 amino acids. V was shortened by 2 bases and J by 1 base, with 15 bases between the two germline ends. CDR1 is SGDLS and CDR2 is YYNGEE in the germline V gene. In DNA form, the CDR3 reads TGTGCCAGCAGCGTGGCCGCCGGACAGTCCCAAGAGACCCAGTACTTC. It translates to CASSVAAGQSQETQYF.

The CDR3 loop is CASSSRGGPNSGNTIYF. CDR3 nucleotide sequence: TGTGCCAGCAGCTCCCGGGGGGGGCCGAACTCTGGAAACACCATATATTTT. The V gene is TRBV5-4, the J gene TRBJ1-3; weak D call: TRBD1 (6 bases). The length of the CDR3 is 17 residues. Germline loops: CDR1 SGHNT, CDR2 YYREEE (reference sequence). V was clipped by 3 bases and J by 0 bases, with 16 bases between them.

The rearrangement links TRBV5-8 to TRBJ1-1; TRBD1 is a possible D gene (5 bases). The germline V gene encodes CDR1 SGHTS and CDR2 YDEGEE. The ends were cut back, 4 bases at V and 5 bases at J, with 15 bases in the middle. The CDR3 loop spans 14 amino acids. The CDR3 coding sequence is TGTGCCAGCAGCCTCGGGCGGGGGGGGACTGAAGCTTTCTTT. It codes for CASSLGRGGTEAFF.

The chain employs TRBV15 and TRBJ1-1; tentative D call: TRBD1 (6 bases). Trimming stripped 0 bases from V and 1 base from J, with 6 bases between. The length of the CDR3 is 14 residues. Germline V gene data show CDR1 as LNHNV and CDR2 as YYDKDF (reference sequence). DNA for the CDR3: TGTGCCACCAGCAGAGAGGACAGGAACACTGAAGCTTTCTTT. This encodes CATSREDRNTEAFF.

In this sample, this clone turned up once. The chain combines TRBV29-1 with TRBJ1-2; D may be TRBD1 (5 bases). V shed 4 bases and J shed 3 bases, with 12 bases lying between them. The length of the CDR3 is 13 residues. Germline loops: CDR1 SQVTM, CDR2 ANQGSEA. CDR3 nucleotide sequence: TGCAGCGTTGGCGGAGGGGACGACTATGGCTACACCTTC. Protein product: CSVGGGDDYGYTF.

The chain uses TRBV1 and TRBJ2-4; the listed D gene, TRBD2, was not tested against the DNA. TRBV1 is a listed pseudogene. The CDR3 extends over 15 amino acids. In DNA, the CDR3 is TGCACCAGCAGCCAACCCCGACTAGCGGGAAACATTCAGTACTTC. Translated: CTSSQPRLAGNIQYF.

This sequence joins TRBV19 and TRBJ1-5, with 10 bases fitting TRBD1. After removal of 4 bases from V and 4 bases from J, the junction contained 10 bases not matched to a gene. Germline CDR1 LNHDA, CDR2 SQIVND (reference sequence). CDR3 length: 17 amino acids. The CDR3 protein is CASSKGGQGLRNQPQHF. CDR3 DNA sequence: TGTGCCAGTAGTAAGGGGGGACAGGGGCTTCGAAATCAGCCCCAGCATTTT.